These 31 T cell receptor beta chains share one sample of origin, sequenced in a study of T cell responses to AZD1222 COVID-19 vaccine. Assay used: immunoSEQ multiplex PCR; TCRdb lists only in-frame clones, some missing. The table includes 120,000 to 150,000 clones, over 75% detected once. The input for sequencing was peripheral blood, taken 28 days after the second dose of the MenACWY control vaccine. The source of these receptors is an adult who received the MenACWY meningococcal vaccine as a control.

V gene TRBV5-5 combines with J gene TRBJ1-2, with D possibly matching TRBD1 (5 bases). There are 15 residues in the CDR3. Trimming left V 4 bases short and J 8 bases short, with 21 bases between. Per germline, CDR1 SGHKS and CDR2 YYEKEE (reference sequence). CDR3 region: CASSHPGTGGEGYTF. DNA of the CDR3: TGTGCCAGCAGCCACCCAGGGACGGGGGGAGAGGGCTACACCTTC.

The chain couples TRBV10-3 to TRBJ1-2, with D uncertain. This CDR3 has 13 amino acids. Between the trimmed V and J ends, which lost 8 bases and 2 bases, there was a span of 12 bases. CDR1 is ENHRY, CDR2 SYGVKD, per germline. The CDR3 DNA follows: TGTGCCATCCGAGACGGGCCCAACTATGGCTACACCTTC. Translated, it gives CAIRDGPNYGYTF.

This chain connects TRBV10-3 to TRBJ1-2, with D perhaps matching TRBD1 (5 bases). The germline V gene has CDR1 ENHRY and CDR2 SYGVKD. The CDR3 length is 13 residues. V lost 11 bases, J lost 5 bases, and 18 bases lay in between. The CDR3 loop is CAAVSGGGYGYTF. The CDR3 DNA reads TGTGCCGCAGTTTCTGGGGGGGGATATGGCTACACCTTC.

The V gene is TRBV6-5, the J gene TRBJ1-3; no clear D gene. This CDR3 is 15 amino acids long. Trimming removed 5 bases from V and 2 bases from J, with 13 bases in between. The germline gives CDR1 MNHEY, CDR2 SVGAGI. The CDR3 DNA reads TGTGCCAGCAGTCGTACAGCCACCGCTGGAAACACCATATATTTT. This codes for CASSRTATAGNTIYF.

The chain joins TRBV11-3 to TRBJ2-5; 8 bases match TRBD2. The CDR3 length is 15 residues. The junction had 6 bases not matched to a gene; V was cut back by 5 bases and J by 1 base. Looked up from germline, CDR1 is SGHNT and CDR2 is YENEEA. CDR3 sequence: CASSRGGRVQETQYF. As DNA, the CDR3 is TGTGCCAGCAGCCGGGGGGGCAGGGTCCAAGAGACCCAGTACTTC.

V is TRBV19 and J is TRBJ1-1; 7 bases agree with TRBD1. V was pared by 5 bases and J by 9 bases, with 15 bases of the junction left unmatched. Per germline, CDR1 LNHDA and CDR2 SQIVND (reference sequence). The CDR3 runs to 15 residues. The CDR3 DNA is TGTGCCAGTAGTCGCCGCAGGGGGTCGGGTTTTCAAGCTTTCTTT. Its translation: CASSRRRGSGFQAFF.

The rearrangement uses TRBV5-6 and TRBJ1-1; D might be TRBD1 (6 bases). CDR3 length: 13 amino acids. With 4 bases removed from V and 5 bases from J, the gap between germline ends came to 12 bases. CDR1 is SGHDT, CDR2 YYEEEE, per germline. The CDR3 reads CASSRGARTEAFF. The CDR3 bases are TGTGCCAGCAGCAGGGGGGCTCGAACTGAAGCTTTCTTT.

The chain couples TRBV30 to TRBJ1-2; 7 nucleotides line up with TRBD1. The CDR3 has 13 amino acids. The germline gives CDR1 GTSNPN, CDR2 SVGIG (reference sequence). Trimming removed 2 bases from V and 4 bases from J; junction bases left unmatched: 4. The CDR3 region is CAWSKGALYGYTF. In nucleotides, the CDR3 is TGTGCCTGGAGTAAGGGGGCTCTCTATGGCTACACCTTC.

The V call is TRBV19, the J call TRBJ1-6; D is ambiguous. This CDR3 has 15 residues. Per germline, CDR1 LNHDA and CDR2 SQIVND (reference sequence). V lost 6 bases, J lost 6 bases, and 15 bases lay in between. The CDR3 loop reads CASRVSARSNSPLHF. The DNA for the CDR3 is TGTGCCAGTAGGGTTTCGGCCAGGAGTAATTCACCCCTCCACTTT.

The rearrangement joins TRBV7-6 to TRBJ1-6; weak D call: TRBD1 (6 bases). Between the trimmed V and J ends, which lost 0 bases and 4 bases, there was a span of 7 bases. The CDR3 consists of 15 residues. Per the germline V gene, CDR1 is SGHVS and CDR2 is FNYEAQ. The CDR3, as DNA: TGTGCCAGCAGCTTAGCAAGGGGGTATAATTCACCCCTCCACTTT. It yields the protein CASSLARGYNSPLHF.

The chain has TRBV5-6 and TRBJ2-3; 9 bases agree with TRBD1. Germline-derived CDR1 and CDR2 are SGHDT and YYEEEE. CDR3 length: 16 amino acids. The trim removed 0 bases at V and 5 bases at J, leaving 7 bases unmatched. Here the CDR3 DNA reads TGTGCCAGCAGCTTGGAGAGGACAGGGGCTGGAGATACGCAGTATTTT. Amino acids: CASSLERTGAGDTQYF.

This chain connects TRBV27 to TRBJ2-1; D may be TRBD2 (6 bases). Germline CDR1 and CDR2: MNHEY and SMNVEV (reference sequence). Trimming stripped 2 bases from V and 8 bases from J, with 13 bases between. This CDR3 spans 14 amino acids. The CDR3 coding sequence is TGTGCCAGCAGTTTAATGGGGGGTAGATATGAGCAGTTCTTC. As protein: CASSLMGGRYEQFF.

Written as DNA, the CDR3 is TGTGCCAGCAGTCAGGGGACTGAACGGGGCTACACCTTC. Translation gives CASSQGTERGYTF. The J gene is TRBJ1-2, the V gene TRBV2; possibly TRBD1 for D (6 bases). The CDR3 is 13 residues long. V was cut by 5 bases and J by 8 bases, with 15 bases left in between. Germline-derived CDR1 and CDR2 are SNHLY and FYNNEI.

CDR3 loop: CASSAGPGLAGVDEQFF. The CDR3 coding sequence is TGTGCCAGCAGCGCGGGACCGGGACTAGCGGGGGTAGATGAGCAGTTCTTC. V gene TRBV12-1 combines with J gene TRBJ2-1; the table's D call, TRBD2, was not checked against the DNA. TRBV12-1 is a pseudogene. This CDR3 is 17 amino acids long.

This clone was picked up one time. The chain employs TRBV9 and TRBJ2-3; 8 nucleotides agree with TRBD1. Germline CDR1 SGDLS, CDR2 YYNGEE. V was pared by 3 bases and J by 1 base, with 7 bases of the junction left unmatched. The CDR3 contains 16 residues. The CDR3 region is CASSAPLTGGTDTQYF. CDR3 coding DNA: TGTGCCAGCAGCGCCCCCTTGACAGGGGGCACAGATACGCAGTATTTT.

The chain carries TRBV4-2 and TRBJ2-2; 7 bases fit TRBD1. The V gene end was trimmed by 0 bases and the J gene end by 6 bases; junction bases not matched to a gene: 7. CDR3 length equals 16 residues. The germline V gene encodes CDR1 LGHNA and CDR2 YNFKEQ. CDR3 DNA sequence: TGTGCCAGCAGCCAAGAGGGGGACAGCTGGTCCGGGGAGCTGTTTTTT. Its translation: CASSQEGDSWSGELFF.

The chain uses TRBV7-3 and TRBJ2-2, with 9 bases matching TRBD2. The V gene end was trimmed by 1 base and the J gene end by 4 bases; junction bases not matched to a gene: 16. Germline lookup yields CDR1 SGHTA and CDR2 FQGTGA. The CDR3 runs to 20 residues. The chain's CDR3 is CASSLRSRGPSGTFTGELFF. In DNA form, the CDR3 reads TGTGCCAGCAGCTTAAGGTCTAGGGGCCCTAGCGGGACTTTCACCGGGGAGCTGTTTTTT.

The chain uses TRBV10-3 and TRBJ1-6; D uncertain. V shed 6 bases and J shed 9 bases, with 12 bases lying between them. Germline CDR1 ENHRY, CDR2 SYGVKD. The CDR3 runs 13 residues. In nucleotides, the CDR3 is TGTGCCATCAGCGTGGGCGCGGGTTCACCCCTCCACTTT. Amino acids: CAISVGAGSPLHF.

The chain joins TRBV7-2 to TRBJ2-3; D perhaps matches TRBD2 (5 bases). This CDR3 has 13 residues. V lost 5 bases and J 10 bases, leaving 16 bases between the germline ends. Germline CDR1 SGHTA, CDR2 FQGNSA. The CDR3 nucleotides are TGTGCCAGCAGCCCAAGTGACTATCCCCCGCAGTATTTT. Translating gives CASSPSDYPPQYF.

The chain links TRBV18 to TRBJ2-1, with 11 bases fitting TRBD2. The J segment lost 3 bases and the V segment lost 2 bases, leaving 3 bases of the junction unmatched. This CDR3 region has 16 residues. In germline, CDR1 is KGHSH, CDR2 LQKENI. The CDR3 loop is CASSPNGLAGYNEQFF. The CDR3 coding sequence is TGTGCCAGCTCACCAAATGGACTAGCGGGCTACAATGAGCAGTTCTTC.

V and J are TRBV3-1 (or the pseudogene TRBV3-2) and TRBJ2-5; 8 nucleotides match TRBD1. CDR3 length: 15 amino acids. V lost 3 bases to trimming and J lost 3 bases; unmatched junction nucleotides: 6. Germline assignment: CDR1 LGHDT and CDR2 YNNKEL (reference sequence). The CDR3: CASSHQGASEETQYF. CDR3 DNA: TGTGCCAGCAGCCACCAGGGGGCGTCGGAAGAGACCCAGTACTTC.

The chain is built from TRBV7-2 and TRBJ1-1, with TRBD1 matching over 9 bases. Germline CDR1 SGHTA, CDR2 FQGNSA. V gave up 7 bases and J gave up 3 bases; unmatched junction bases: 6. The CDR3 spans 14 residues. DNA of the CDR3: TGTGCCAGCACCTCCGGGACAGGGTACACTGAAGCTTTCTTT. Protein: CASTSGTGYTEAFF.

The genes are TRBV5-6 and TRBJ2-1; 7 nucleotides match TRBD2. The V gene's germline CDR1 is SGHDT and CDR2 YYEEEE. The V and J ends lost 0 bases and 8 bases, in that order; junction bases with no gene match: 5. The CDR3 consists of 14 residues. In DNA, the CDR3 is TGTGCCAGCAGCTTGGCGACTAGCTTTGATGAGCAGTTCTTC. The encoded protein is CASSLATSFDEQFF.

V and J are TRBV20-1 and TRBJ1-2, with D uncertain. This CDR3 is 10 amino acids long. V lost 5 bases, J lost 2 bases, and 3 bases lay in between. The germline CDR1 and CDR2 sequences are DFQATT and SNEGSKA (reference sequence). CDR3 residues: CSAANYGYTF. The CDR3 DNA reads as TGCAGTGCTGCAAACTATGGCTACACCTTC.

V gene TRBV7-8 combines with J gene TRBJ2-1; no clear D. V was trimmed by 5 bases and J by 3 bases, leaving 8 bases between them. Germline CDR1 SGHVS, CDR2 FQNEAQ. This CDR3 comprises 13 residues. DNA for the CDR3: TGTGCCAGCAGCCCCCCCCGCTACAATGAGCAGTTCTTC. Translation gives CASSPPRYNEQFF. Based on the CDR3 plus reference TRBV7-8 and TRBJ2-1, the full variable domain is GAGVSQSPRYKVAKRGQDVALRCDPISGHVSLFWYQQALGQGPEFLTYFQNEAQLDKSGLPSDRFFAERPEGSVSTLKIQRTQQEDSAVYLCASSPPRYNEQFFGPGTRLTVL.

As regards this clone: No DNA is shown, since the ends of the CDR3 on it are uncertain; the CDR3 is the one TCRdb lists. The sample carries other DNA sequences with the same CDR3. The chain recombines TRBV29-1 with TRBJ2-5. The CDR3 has 15 residues if both end residues are counted. Per germline, CDR1 SQVTM and CDR2 ANQGSEA. The CDR3 loop is CSVATGTVYQETQYF.

In its sample, this clone was seen once. CDR3 nucleotides: TGCGCCAGCAGGCAAACCTCGGGACTAGCGGGAGGGGAGCAGTTCTTC. Its protein is CASRQTSGLAGGEQFF. The chain employs TRBV5-1 and TRBJ2-1; TRBD2 agrees at 16 bases. Germline V gene sequence: CDR1 SGHRS, CDR2 YFSETQ. This CDR3 spans 16 amino acids. V shed 5 bases, J shed 10 bases, and the junction held 9 bases outside the gene matches.

This clone was recorded once. V gene TRBV6-4 combines with J gene TRBJ1-1, with TRBD1 identical over 7 bases. The V and J ends lost 6 bases and 5 bases, in that order; junction bases with no gene match: 9. Germline V gene sequence: CDR1 MRHNA, CDR2 SNTAGT. CDR3 length: 14 residues. The CDR3 DNA is TGTGCCAGCAGGGCACAGGGGACGGTGACTGAAGCTTTCTTT. This codes for CASRAQGTVTEAFF.

DNA of the CDR3: TGTGCCAGCAGTACAGGGGGTCCCACCGGGGAGCTGTTTTTT. As protein: CASSTGGPTGELFF. The J gene is TRBJ2-2, the V gene TRBV7-3; TRBD1 aligns across 8 bases. The V segment lost 6 bases and the J segment 4 bases; nucleotides outside the gene matches: 4. The CDR3 runs 14 residues. Germline loops: CDR1 SGHTA, CDR2 FQGTGA.

In this sample, this clone turned up once. The chain combines TRBV5-1 with TRBJ1-3; 8 bases map to TRBD1. With 5 bases clipped from V and 6 bases from J, the junction kept 10 bases outside the gene matches. Germline CDR1 SGHRS, CDR2 YFSETQ. The CDR3 is 15 residues long. CDR3 sequence: CASSPGDRRQNTIYF. In DNA, the CDR3 is TGCGCCAGCAGTCCAGGGGACAGGCGACAAAACACCATATATTTT.

In this sample, this clone turned up once. The chain employs TRBV7-2 and TRBJ2-7; perhaps TRBD2 as D (6 bases). Germline V gives CDR1 SGHTA, CDR2 FQGNSA. Trimming removed 7 bases at V and 2 bases at J, with 21 bases between. This CDR3 has 16 residues. The CDR3 coding sequence is TGTGCCAGCACCTCACGGGGGATAGCGCGTACCTACGAGCAGTACTTC. Protein: CASTSRGIARTYEQYF.